The 31 T cell receptor beta chains given below trace back to one sample, sequenced in a study of technical replicates of blood from several donors. Sequenced by immunoSEQ multiplex PCR; TCRdb stores in-frame clones only, minus some. The table lists approximately 58,000 clones, 86% of them singletons. Material: PBMCs. Source of these receptors: a human donor in good health. Some clones in this sample may be carry-over from other donors' samples.

The table lists this clone with a few counts. V and J are TRBV30 and TRBJ1-4, with D possibly TRBD1 on 5 matching bases. The CDR3 totals 14 residues. The V and J ends lost 4 bases and 2 bases respectively, with 11 bases between them. Germline CDR1 is GTSNPN and CDR2 is SVGIG (reference sequence). CDR3 DNA sequence: TGTGCCTGGAAAAAACAGGAGACTAATGAAAAACTGTTTTTT. Amino acid sequence: CAWKKQETNEKLFF. Full variable domain (remainder filled in from reference TRBV30 and TRBJ1-4): SQTIHQWPATLVQPVGSPLSLECTVEGTSNPNLYWYRQAAGRGLQLLFYSVGIGQISSEVPQNLSASRPQDRQFILSSKKLLLSDSGFYLCAWKKQETNEKLFFGSGTQLSVL.

The rearrangement uses TRBV4-1 and TRBJ1-6; D gene ambiguous. This CDR3 comprises 16 residues. The ends were cut back, 1 base at V and 3 bases at J, with 10 bases in the middle. Germline CDR1 and CDR2: MGHRA and YSYEKL. CDR3 protein: CASSQGVNLYNSPLHF. The DNA of the CDR3 is TGCGCCAGCAGCCAAGGAGTAAATCTCTATAATTCACCCCTCCACTTT.

This chain links TRBV29-1 with TRBJ1-2; TRBD1 matches at 8 bases. The CDR3 length is 13 residues. J gave up 3 bases and V 5 bases, and 5 bases lay outside the gene matches. Germline lookup yields CDR1 SQVTM and CDR2 ANQGSEA. Here the CDR3 reads CSVPGQGDYGYTF. The CDR3 DNA reads as TGCAGCGTTCCCGGACAGGGCGACTATGGCTACACCTTC.

V usage is TRBV5-1 and J usage is TRBJ2-5; 11 bases are shared with TRBD2. There are 15 residues in the CDR3. The V gene's germline CDR1 is SGHRS and CDR2 YFSETQ. The J segment lost 5 bases and the V segment lost 4 bases, leaving 7 bases of the junction unmatched. CDR3 sequence (DNA): TGCGCCAGCAGCCGAGTAGCGGGAGGGCCCGAGACCCAGTACTTC. Amino acid sequence: CASSRVAGGPETQYF.

The chain is built from TRBV7-2 and TRBJ2-1; 8 nucleotides line up with TRBD2. The CDR3 spans 16 residues. After removal of 1 base from V and 9 bases from J, the junction contained 11 bases not matched to a gene. Germline V gives CDR1 SGHTA, CDR2 FQGNSA. In DNA, the CDR3 is TGTGCCAGCAGCTTAGGGTCAGCGGGAGACGGCGGTGAGCAGTTCTTC. This encodes CASSLGSAGDGGEQFF.

The chain employs TRBV7-8 and TRBJ2-3; D possibly corresponds to TRBD1 (5 bases). This CDR3 region has 15 residues. V lost 3 bases, J lost 2 bases, and 12 bases lay in between. From germline, CDR1 is SGHVS and CDR2 FQNEAQ. The DNA for the CDR3 is TGTGCCAGCAGCTTGGCCCGGACATTCACAGATACGCAGTATTTT. This sequence encodes CASSLARTFTDTQYF.

The chain uses TRBV12-5 and TRBJ1-5; the D is unclear. V gave up 2 bases and J gave up 0 bases, with 14 bases separating them. Germline loops: CDR1 LGHNT, CDR2 FRNRAP. The CDR3 is 17 amino acids. This CDR3 is CASGLQAADYSNQPQHF. The CDR3, as DNA: TGTGCTAGTGGTTTGCAGGCGGCAGACTATAGCAATCAGCCCCAGCATTTT.

This chain links TRBV19 with TRBJ2-6; 7 nucleotides line up with TRBD1. This CDR3 is 17 amino acids long. V shed 7 bases and J 0 bases; nucleotides not matched to a gene: 9. CDR1 LNHDA and CDR2 SQIVND come from the germline V gene (reference sequence). CDR3 residues: CASKADRPLSGANVLTF. Here the CDR3 DNA reads TGTGCCAGTAAGGCGGACAGGCCCCTCTCTGGGGCCAACGTCCTGACTTTC.

This chain uses TRBV7-9 with TRBJ2-7, with D perhaps matching TRBD1 (6 bases). Germline CDR1 SEHNR, CDR2 FQNEAQ (reference sequence). The CDR3 contains 13 residues. The V end was cut by 6 bases, the J end by 4 bases, with 13 bases between. Here the CDR3 reads CASSLIGGYEQYF. The CDR3 region has the DNA TGTGCCAGCAGTCTAATAGGGGGATACGAGCAGTACTTC.

The V gene is TRBV5-4, the J gene TRBJ1-2; D not certain. The germline V gene has CDR1 SGHNT and CDR2 YYREEE (reference sequence). V lost 0 bases and J lost 0, with 9 bases in between. The CDR3 has 15 amino acids. CDR3 in amino acids: CASSLEKRANYGYTF. The DNA of the CDR3 is TGTGCCAGCAGCTTGGAAAAGAGGGCTAACTATGGCTACACCTTC. Complete variable domain (other parts from reference TRBV5-4 and TRBJ1-2): ETGVTQSPTHLIKTRGQQVTLRCSSQSGHNTVSWYQQALGQGPQFIFQYYREEENGRGNFPPRFSGLQFPNYSSELNVNALELDDSALYLCASSLEKRANYGYTFGSGTRLTVV.

The chain employs TRBV5-1 and TRBJ2-3; D not certain. The CDR3 extends over 14 amino acids. The V and J ends lost 0 bases and 0 bases respectively, with 5 bases between them. Germline CDR1 and CDR2: SGHRS and YFSETQ. CDR3 nucleotide sequence: TGCGCCAGCAGCTTGGGTCCGAGCACAGATACGCAGTATTTT. This gives the protein CASSLGPSTDTQYF.

The chain recombines TRBV19 with TRBJ2-7, with a possible D match to TRBD2 (6 bases). Per the germline V gene, CDR1 is LNHDA and CDR2 is SQIVND (reference sequence). The V end was cut by 5 bases, the J end by 1 base, with 18 bases between. This CDR3 region has 16 residues. CDR3 bases: TGTGCCAGTAGTCCCCGTGGGCGGGGCGCGTCCTACGAGCAGTACTTC. It encodes CASSPRGRGASYEQYF.

The chain carries TRBV7-3 and TRBJ1-2; D uncertain. The CDR3 is made up of 15 amino acids. Per germline, CDR1 SGHTA and CDR2 FQGTGA. V gave up 5 bases and J gave up 7 bases, with 20 bases separating them. The CDR3 DNA sequence: TGTGCCAGCAGCCCGTCGGTTGGAGGGTGGGGTGGCTACACCTTC. It yields the protein CASSPSVGGWGGYTF. Based on the CDR3 plus reference TRBV7-3 and TRBJ1-2, the full variable domain is GAGVSQTPSNKVTEKGKYVELRCDPISGHTALYWYRQSLGQGPEFLIYFQGTGAADDSGLPNDRFFAVRPEGSVSTLKIQRTERGDSAVYLCASSPSVGGWGGYTFGSGTRLTVV.

This chain uses TRBV7-9 with TRBJ1-3, with TRBD1 matching over 7 bases. CDR3 size: 15 residues. J lost 1 base, V lost 5 bases, and 5 bases had no gene match. Germline V gene lookup returns CDR1 SEHNR and CDR2 FQNEAQ (reference sequence). Here the CDR3 DNA reads TGTGCCAGCAGCCAGGGACAGCTGTCTGGAAACACCATATATTTT. Translated, it gives CASSQGQLSGNTIYF. Based on the CDR3 plus reference TRBV7-9 and TRBJ1-3, the full variable domain is DTGVSQNPRHKITKRGQNVTFRCDPISEHNRLYWYRQTLGQGPEFLTYFQNEAQLEKSRLLSDRFSAERPKGSFSTLEIQRTEQGDSAMYLCASSQGQLSGNTIYFGEGSWLTVV.

V gene TRBV7-2 combines with J gene TRBJ2-7; D unclear. The CDR3 sequence is 11 residues long. V shed 5 bases and J shed 5 bases, with 7 bases lying between them. The germline CDR1 and CDR2 sequences are SGHTA and FQGNSA. CDR3 sequence (DNA): TGTGCCAGCAGCCCCGCGAACGAGCAGTACTTC. Translation gives CASSPANEQYF.

The rearrangement joins TRBV19 to TRBJ1-2, with 12 bases identical to TRBD1. V gave up 9 bases and J gave up 4 bases; unmatched junction bases: 6. The germline gives CDR1 LNHDA, CDR2 SQIVND (reference sequence). CDR3 length equals 14 residues. CDR3 sequence reads: CASWGTGGAYGYTF. The DNA for the CDR3 is TGTGCCAGCTGGGGGACAGGGGGCGCCTATGGCTACACCTTC.

V gene TRBV27 combines with J gene TRBJ2-7; a weak D match, TRBD1 (6 bases). CDR1 and CDR2 (germline): MNHEY, SMNVEV (reference sequence). Trimming removed 6 bases from V and 3 bases from J, with 15 bases in between. The CDR3 spans 14 residues. CDR3 residues: CASSQGLFGYEQYF. In DNA, the CDR3 is TGTGCCAGCAGCCAGGGGTTATTCGGCTACGAGCAGTACTTC.

The chain uses TRBV7-9 and TRBJ2-5; D might be TRBD1 (5 bases). The CDR3 extends over 15 amino acids. V was pared by 1 base and J by 5 bases, with 14 bases between. Germline V lookup: CDR1 SEHNR, CDR2 FQNEAQ (reference sequence). The DNA for the CDR3 is TGTGCCAGCAGCTTAGTTCAGGGTTCGGTTGAGACCCAGTACTTC. It yields the protein CASSLVQGSVETQYF.

This clone has just one count. The CDR3 nucleotides read TGCGCCAGCAGCTTGAACAGCCAGGGCGCTGAAGCTTTCTTT. Translation gives CASSLNSQGAEAFF. This sequence joins TRBV5-1 and TRBJ1-1; tentatively, D is TRBD1 (5 bases). This CDR3 is 14 amino acids long. Trimming removed 1 base from V and 6 bases from J, with 13 bases in between. The germline CDR1 and CDR2 sequences are SGHRS and YFSETQ.

The chain joins TRBV30 to TRBJ2-7; 11 nucleotides agree with TRBD2. Trimming cost V 8 bases and J 2 bases; bases outside gene matches: 2. This CDR3 is 12 amino acids long. From germline, CDR1 is GTSNPN and CDR2 SVGIG (reference sequence). The CDR3 loop reads CALAGGPYEQYF. CDR3 DNA: TGTGCCCTAGCGGGAGGTCCCTACGAGCAGTACTTC.

A few counts support this clone. V usage is TRBV30 and J usage is TRBJ2-5; TRBD1 agrees at 7 bases. CDR3 length: 18 residues. Trimming removed 0 bases from V and 0 bases from J; junction bases left unmatched: 13. Germline V gene lookup returns CDR1 GTSNPN and CDR2 SVGIG (reference sequence). The CDR3 DNA is TGTGCCTGGAGTGTACGGGTTCTCAGACAGGGCGACCAAGAGACCCAGTACTTC. Translated: CAWSVRVLRQGDQETQYF.

The genes are TRBV7-3 and TRBJ2-1; D may be TRBD1 (6 bases). The germline CDR1 and CDR2 sequences are SGHTA and FQGTGA. The germline V and J ends were trimmed by 4 bases and 5 bases, with 12 bases remaining between them. This CDR3 region has 14 residues. The CDR3: CASSSTTGNNEQFF. The DNA of the CDR3 is TGTGCCAGCAGCTCTACGACAGGAAACAATGAGCAGTTCTTC.

V gene TRBV4-3 combines with J gene TRBJ2-3; a weak D match, TRBD1 (6 bases). The ends were cut back, 0 bases at V and 1 base at J, with 11 bases in the middle. Germline V gene data show CDR1 as LGHNA and CDR2 as YSLEER. The CDR3 spans 16 residues. DNA of the CDR3: TGCGCCAGCAGCCAAGATAGGGGGACGGGCACAGATACGCAGTATTTT. Protein product: CASSQDRGTGTDTQYF.

The chain is built from TRBV6-9 and TRBJ2-3; D may be TRBD1 (6 bases). Germline CDR1 reads MNHGY; CDR2 reads SVAAGI. The CDR3 consists of 17 residues. Trimming removed 4 bases from V and 2 bases from J, with 19 bases in between. The CDR3 loop is CASSSPQGSGITDTQYF. CDR3 sequence (DNA): TGTGCCAGCAGTTCGCCACAGGGATCCGGGATCACAGATACGCAGTATTTT.

The chain recombines TRBV5-8 with TRBJ2-6, with TRBD2 matching 8 bases. Germline loops: CDR1 SGHTS, CDR2 YDEGEE. The CDR3 extends over 17 amino acids. The V gene end was trimmed by 4 bases and the J gene end by 0 bases; junction bases not matched to a gene: 6. The CDR3, as DNA: TGTGCCAGCAGCCAAAACCGGGAGGGCTCTGGGGCCAACGTCCTGACTTTC. Protein product: CASSQNREGSGANVLTF.

In DNA form, the CDR3 reads TGTGCCAGCAGTCCGGACAGGGGGCAGAACGAGCAGTACTTC. Its translation is CASSPDRGQNEQYF. The J gene is TRBJ2-7, the V gene TRBV27; TRBD1 matches 11 bases. Unmatched junction bases numbered 5, after V lost 5 bases and J lost 5 bases. From germline, CDR1 is MNHEY and CDR2 SMNVEV (reference sequence). This CDR3 is built from 14 residues.

This clone was counted only a few times. The rearrangement joins TRBV5-1 to TRBJ2-7; TRBD2 might be the D (6 bases). Trimming took off 2 bases at V and 6 bases at J, with 18 bases between the two ends. Germline CDR1 and CDR2: SGHRS and YFSETQ. CDR3 length equals 15 residues. The CDR3 sequence: CASSFTGTLHSEQYF. For the CDR3, the DNA is TGCGCCAGCAGCTTCACCGGGACTCTTCACTCCGAGCAGTACTTC. Filled out from reference TRBV5-1 and TRBJ2-7, the complete variable domain reads KAGVTQTPRYLIKTRGQQVTLSCSPISGHRSVSWYQQTPGQGLQFLFEYFSETQRNKGNFPGRFSGRQFSNSRSEMNVSTLELGDSALYLCASSFTGTLHSEQYFGPGTRLTVT.

The V and J genes are TRBV7-6 and TRBJ1-2; TRBD1 is a possible D gene (6 bases). There are 16 residues in the CDR3. Trimming left V 1 base short and J 0 bases short, with 12 bases between. The germline gives CDR1 SGHVS, CDR2 FNYEAQ. The CDR3 is CASSLVTGAANYGYTF. Here the CDR3 DNA reads TGTGCCAGCAGCTTAGTGACAGGAGCCGCTAACTATGGCTACACCTTC. The full variable domain, completed using reference TRBV7-6 and TRBJ1-2, is GAGVSQSPRYKVTKRGQDVALRCDPISGHVSLYWYRQALGQGPEFLTYFNYEAQQDKSGLPNDRFSAERPEGSISTLTIQRTEQRDSAMYRCASSLVTGAANYGYTFGSGTRLTVV.

The V gene is TRBV6-1, the J gene TRBJ2-5, with TRBD1 matching 7 bases. Germline CDR1 and CDR2: MNHNS and SASEGT. Trimming took 2 bases from V and 5 from J; bases not matched to a gene: 5. This CDR3 comprises 14 residues. The CDR3 coding sequence is TGTGCCAGCAGTGAAAGGACAGGTCGGGAGACCCAGTACTTC. Amino acids: CASSERTGRETQYF.

The chain employs TRBV6-6 and TRBJ1-5; 7 bases align to TRBD1. V trimming: 6 bases; J trimming: 5 bases; junction bases outside the gene matches: 7. CDR1 and CDR2 from the germline V gene are MNHNY and SVGAGI (reference sequence). CDR3 length: 14 residues. The CDR3 loop reads CASSGTEGYQPQHF. DNA for the CDR3: TGTGCCAGCAGCGGGACAGAGGGTTATCAGCCCCAGCATTTT.

The V gene is TRBV15, the J gene TRBJ2-1; 11 positions agree with TRBD2. Germline loops: CDR1 LNHNV, CDR2 YYDKDF (reference sequence). J lost 9 bases, V lost 2 bases, and 3 bases had no gene match. This CDR3 contains 14 residues. CDR3 sequence: CATSRLAGGREQFF. CDR3 DNA: TGTGCCACCAGCAGACTAGCGGGAGGACGTGAGCAGTTCTTC.